This entry is about one TCR beta chain. The antigen is unknown. The data were obtained in a study of radiotherapy plus CTLA-4 blockade in lung cancer. Turning to the study itself: In approximately 17% of patients, objective responses were seen; 31% had disease control. Points from the study as a whole: Clones of tumor-derived TCRs expanded in blood after radiotherapy plus ipilimumab. Best predicting response, reportedly, were early blood T cell clone dynamics, with interferon-beta.

Assay: immunoSEQ multiplex PCR; the TCRdb copy retains only in-frame clones and omits some. The sample has roughly 71,000 clones, approximately 78% seen once. CDR1 is MNHEY and CDR2 is SVGAGI in the germline V gene. The V and J ends lost 11 bases and 6 bases respectively, with 14 bases between them. The CDR3 is made up of 13 amino acids. This clonotype was obtained from a human donor with non-small cell lung cancer who had a complete response to radiotherapy plus ipilimumab. The source material was peripheral blood, sampled from a patient treated with radiotherapy plus ipilimumab. The chain has TRBV6-5 and TRBJ1-6; a possible D gene is TRBD1 (5 bases). The CDR3 protein is CAGTLDPNSPLHF. CDR3 DNA: TGTGCCGGGACGTTGGATCCTAATTCACCCCTCCACTTT.